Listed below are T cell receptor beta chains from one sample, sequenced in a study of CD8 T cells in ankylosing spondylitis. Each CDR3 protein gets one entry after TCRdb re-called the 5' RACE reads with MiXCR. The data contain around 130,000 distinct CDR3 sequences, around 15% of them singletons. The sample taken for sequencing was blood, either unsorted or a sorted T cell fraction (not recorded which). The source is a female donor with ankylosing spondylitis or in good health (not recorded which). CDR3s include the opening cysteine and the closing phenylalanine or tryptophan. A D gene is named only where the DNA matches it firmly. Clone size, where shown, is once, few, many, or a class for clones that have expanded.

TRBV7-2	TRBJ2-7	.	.	TGTGCCAGCAGCTTAGGATCTTCTTATCTCTACGAGCAGTACTTC	CASSLGSSYLYEQYF
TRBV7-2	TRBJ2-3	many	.	TGTGCCAGCAGTCGCCCTGTTTTCACAGATACGCAGTATTTT	CASSRPVFTDTQYF
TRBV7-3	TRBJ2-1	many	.	TGTGCCAGCAGCTCGATGTCCGGATACAATGAGCAGTTCTTC	CASSSMSGYNEQFF
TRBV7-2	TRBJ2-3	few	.	TGTGCCAGCAGCATCCCAAACACAGATACGCAGTATTTT	CASSIPNTDTQYF
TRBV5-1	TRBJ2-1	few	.	TGCGCCAGCAGCAACGGACAGAGCTCCTACAATGAGCAGTTCTTC	CASSNGQSSYNEQFF
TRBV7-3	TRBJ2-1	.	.	TGTGCTAGCAGCTCAGGCGGTTACAATGAGCAGTTCTTC	CASSSGGYNEQFF
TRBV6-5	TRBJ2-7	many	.	TGTGCCACCAATCGGGCTTCCTACGAGCAGTACTTC	CATNRASYEQYF
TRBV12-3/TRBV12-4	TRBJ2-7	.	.	TGTGCCAGCATGTACTCCTACGAGCAGTACTTC	CASMYSYEQYF
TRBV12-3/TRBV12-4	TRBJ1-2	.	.	TGTGCCAGCAGTTTAGTTCCGGGGGGCAGGGCTCACTATGGCTACACCTTC	CASSLVPGGRAHYGYTF
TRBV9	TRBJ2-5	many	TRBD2	TGTGCCAGCAGCCTGGGGGGTAGCGGGGGAGAGACCCAGTACTTC	CASSLGGSGGETQYF
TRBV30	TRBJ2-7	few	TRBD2	TGTGCCTGGAGCGCCAGCGGGGGGGCGAACGCCTACGAGCAGTACTTC	CAWSASGGANAYEQYF
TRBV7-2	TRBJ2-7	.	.	TGTGCCAGCAGCTTAGCTCGGACAAGATACGAGCAGTACTTC	CASSLARTRYEQYF
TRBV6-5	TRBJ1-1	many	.	TGTGCCAGCAGTTCGAACACTGAAGCTTTCTTT	CASSSNTEAFF
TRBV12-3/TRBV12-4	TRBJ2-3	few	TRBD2	TGTGCCAGCAGCCCCGGGGGGGGATCAGATACGCAGTATTTT	CASSPGGGSDTQYF
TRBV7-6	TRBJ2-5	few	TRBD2	TGTGCCAGCAGCCCCGGGACTAGCGGTTCTACCCCTGGCGGGACCCAGTACTTC	CASSPGTSGSTPGGTQYF
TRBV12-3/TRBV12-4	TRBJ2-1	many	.	TGTGCCAGCAGTTTAGGGCAGCTCAATGAGCAGTTCTTC	CASSLGQLNEQFF
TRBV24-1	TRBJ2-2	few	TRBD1	TGTGCCACCAGTGCAACCACAGGGGCCGGGGAGCTGTTTTTT	CATSATTGAGELFF
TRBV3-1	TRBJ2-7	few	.	TGTGCCAGCAGCCGGAGGGGTAGCTCCTACGAGCAGTACTTC	CASSRRGSSYEQYF
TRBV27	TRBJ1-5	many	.	TGTGCCAGCAGCCCAGGGAGCCATAGCAATCAGCCCCAGCATTTT	CASSPGSHSNQPQHF
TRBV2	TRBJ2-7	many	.	TGTGCCAGCAGGGGGTCAAGGGAGTATTCCCACGAGCAGTACTTC	CASRGSREYSHEQYF
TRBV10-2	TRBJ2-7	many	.	TGCGCCAGCAGTGAGTCTCCGGGACGGAGAATTTACGAGCAGTACTTC	CASSESPGRRIYEQYF
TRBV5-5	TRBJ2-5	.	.	TGTGCCAGCAGCTTGGCGCAGACCCAAGAGACCCAGTACTTC	CASSLAQTQETQYF
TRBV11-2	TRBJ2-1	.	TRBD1	TGTGCCAGCAGCTTATACGGCGGGGACAGGGGGGTACGTGAGCAGTTCTTC	CASSLYGGDRGVREQFF
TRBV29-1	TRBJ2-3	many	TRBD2	TGCAGCGTTGAGGGACTAGCGGAAAGCACAGATACGCAGTATTTT	CSVEGLAESTDTQYF
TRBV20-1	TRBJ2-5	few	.	TGCAGTGCTACGGTACTAGCAGAAGAGACCCAGTACTTC	CSATVLAEETQYF
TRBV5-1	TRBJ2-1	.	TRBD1	TGCGCCAGCAGCTCGGGAACAGGGGGCAGATCATACAATGAGCAGTTCTTC	CASSSGTGGRSYNEQFF
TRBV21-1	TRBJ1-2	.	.	TGTGCCAGCAGCAAGAGGGGAATCTATGGCTACACCTTC	CASSKRGIYGYTF
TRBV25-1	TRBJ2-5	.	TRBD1	TGTGCCAGCAGTGAACAGGGGGCGCAGGAGACCCAGTACTTC	CASSEQGAQETQYF
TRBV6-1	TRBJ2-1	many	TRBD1	TGTGCCAGCAGTGAAGGGACAGGGGGCAATGAGCAGTTCTTC	CASSEGTGGNEQFF
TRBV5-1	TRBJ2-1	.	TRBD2	TGCGCCAGCAGCTTGTCCGGTACTAGCGGCGCCAATGAGCAGTTCTTC	CASSLSGTSGANEQFF
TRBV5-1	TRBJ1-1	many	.	TGCGCCAGCAGCCCCGGTGGGAACCATGAAGCTTTCTTT	CASSPGGNHEAFF
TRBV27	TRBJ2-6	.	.	TGTGCCAGCAGTTATCTCGGCAGCTACACTGGGGCCAACGTCCTGACTTTC	CASSYLGSYTGANVLTF
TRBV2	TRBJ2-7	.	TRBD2	TGTGCCAGCACTCCCAGAACCGGGACTAGCAGCTACGAGCGGTACTTC	CASTPRTGTSSYERYF
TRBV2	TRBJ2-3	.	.	TGTGCCAGCAGTGCCGGGACACTGAGCACAGATACGCAGTATTTT	CASSAGTLSTDTQYF
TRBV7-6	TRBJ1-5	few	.	TGTGCCAGCAGCTTAACGGGGGAAACCAAGCCCCAGCATTTT	CASSLTGETKPQHF
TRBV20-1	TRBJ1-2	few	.	TGCAGTGCTCCCAGGGACAACTATGGCTACACCTTC	CSAPRDNYGYTF
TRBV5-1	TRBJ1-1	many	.	TGCGCCAGCAGCAGAGACAGAGTCATGAACACTGAAGCTTTCTTT	CASSRDRVMNTEAFF
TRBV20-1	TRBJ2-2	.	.	TGCAGTGCTAGTTACTGGAACACCGGGGAGCTGTTTTTT	CSASYWNTGELFF
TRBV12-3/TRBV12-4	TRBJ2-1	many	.	TGTGCCAGCAGTTTAGTTAACTTGGCGGTGTATGGGAATGAGCAGTTCTTC	CASSLVNLAVYGNEQFF
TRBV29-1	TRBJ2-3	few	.	TGCAGCGTTGGGGGAAAGGAGGGTGAGAGCACAGATACGCAGTATTTT	CSVGGKEGESTDTQYF
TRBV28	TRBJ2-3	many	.	TGTGCCAGCACCAGCACAGATACGCAGTATTTT	CASTSTDTQYF
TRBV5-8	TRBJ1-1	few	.	TGTGCCAGCAGCCGTGGCAGGGGTTACACTGAAGCTTTCTTT	CASSRGRGYTEAFF
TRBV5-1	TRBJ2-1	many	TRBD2	TGCGCCAGCAGACAGACTAGCGGGTCCTACAATGAGCAGTTCTTC	CASRQTSGSYNEQFF
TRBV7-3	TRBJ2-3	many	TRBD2	TGTGCCAGCAGCTTAACGCAACTAGCGGGAGGGCGACTGGCAGATACGCAGTATTTT	CASSLTQLAGGRLADTQYF
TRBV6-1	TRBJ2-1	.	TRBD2	TGTGCCAGCAGTGAAATGGCTAGCGGGAGCCATGAGCAGTTCTTC	CASSEMASGSHEQFF
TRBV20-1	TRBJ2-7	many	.	TGCAGTGCCCTGGCCCTAGCCGTTAGTTCCTACGAGCAGTACTTC	CSALALAVSSYEQYF
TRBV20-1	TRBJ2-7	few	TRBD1	TGCAGTGCTAAGCTTGAACAGGGGGAAGACGAGCAGTACTTC	CSAKLEQGEDEQYF
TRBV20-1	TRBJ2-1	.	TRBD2	TGCAGTGCTAGGACTTTAGCGGGGGCCTACAATGAGCAGTTCTTC	CSARTLAGAYNEQFF
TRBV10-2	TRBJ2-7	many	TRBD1	TGCGCCAGCACCCGACAGGGATACGTGCAGTACTTC	CASTRQGYVQYF
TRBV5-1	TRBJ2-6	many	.	TGCGCCAGCAGCTTGGAGGACTCTGGGGCCAACGTCCTGACTTTC	CASSLEDSGANVLTF
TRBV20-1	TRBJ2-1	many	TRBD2	TGCAGTGCTAGATGGATCCCCGGGACGGGGGGGAATGAGCAGTTCTTC	CSARWIPGTGGNEQFF
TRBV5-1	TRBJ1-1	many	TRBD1	TGCGCCAGCAGCTTGTTGGGGACAGACACTGAAGCTTTCTTT	CASSLLGTDTEAFF
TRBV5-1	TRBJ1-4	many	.	TGCGCCAGCAGCCGCCAGGGACCTCATAATGAAAAACTGTTTTTT	CASSRQGPHNEKLFF